This T cell receptor (beta chain) is drawn from a study of spatial heterogeneity in lung cancer. TCRdb itself ran the 5' RACE reads through MiXCR, one entry per CDR3 protein. The table shows under 2,000 distinct CDR3 sequences, with about 5.2% occurring only once. This sample's time point: sample taken at primary tumor resection. Sequencing was performed on whole RNA extracted from tumor and nontumor lung tissue, or from frozen PBMC, and the material was left unsorted. By sample fraction, this clonotype is large. The target antigen is unknown. This CDR3 comprises 12 residues. The ends were cut back, 6 bases at V and 1 base at J, with 6 bases in the middle. Overall study findings and caveats: Intratumoral expanded alpha and beta TCR counts were found to track tumor mutation counts.

This material consisted of lung tumor tissue, taken at surgery. This chain joins TRBV12-3 or TRBV12-4 and TRBJ1-1; the D is unclear. This TCR was sampled from a male donor with early-stage non-small cell lung cancer. The CDR3 is CASRKGNTEAFF. The DNA of the CDR3 is TGTGCCAGCAGGAAAGGGAACACTGAAGCTTTCTTT.